This TCR beta chain was identified during a study of neurological immune-mediated disorders. The study's findings and limits: Among 34 multiple sclerosis patients, 18 had repertoires that phylogenetic grouping placed in one related-CDR3 cluster, a possible signature. No expanded-clone CDR3 amino acid sequence recurred across subjects, suggesting private TCR-beta repertoires.

The team produced cDNA through 5'RACE using 10-nucleotide random UMIs. MiXCR, applied by TCRdb to the 5' RACE reads, yields one record per CDR3 protein. The table has 50,000 or so distinct CDR3 sequences, approximately 3.9% seen once. This CDR3 comprises 12 residues. Germline CDR1 MNHEY, CDR2 SMNVEV (reference sequence). This clonotype was seen ten or more times. No antigen is known for it. One junction end does not reproduce the germline sequence, and a read error may be involved. Unsorted libraries came from 2 million PBMCs stored at -80 °C. The chain is built from TRBV27 and TRBJ1-5; D uncertain. The sequence derives from a man aged 30 to 45 with multiple sclerosis. The material sequenced was PBMCs. The chain's CDR3 is CASSLPDQPQNF. CDR3 sequence (DNA): TGTGCCAGCAGTTTACCAGATCAGCCCCAGAATTTT.